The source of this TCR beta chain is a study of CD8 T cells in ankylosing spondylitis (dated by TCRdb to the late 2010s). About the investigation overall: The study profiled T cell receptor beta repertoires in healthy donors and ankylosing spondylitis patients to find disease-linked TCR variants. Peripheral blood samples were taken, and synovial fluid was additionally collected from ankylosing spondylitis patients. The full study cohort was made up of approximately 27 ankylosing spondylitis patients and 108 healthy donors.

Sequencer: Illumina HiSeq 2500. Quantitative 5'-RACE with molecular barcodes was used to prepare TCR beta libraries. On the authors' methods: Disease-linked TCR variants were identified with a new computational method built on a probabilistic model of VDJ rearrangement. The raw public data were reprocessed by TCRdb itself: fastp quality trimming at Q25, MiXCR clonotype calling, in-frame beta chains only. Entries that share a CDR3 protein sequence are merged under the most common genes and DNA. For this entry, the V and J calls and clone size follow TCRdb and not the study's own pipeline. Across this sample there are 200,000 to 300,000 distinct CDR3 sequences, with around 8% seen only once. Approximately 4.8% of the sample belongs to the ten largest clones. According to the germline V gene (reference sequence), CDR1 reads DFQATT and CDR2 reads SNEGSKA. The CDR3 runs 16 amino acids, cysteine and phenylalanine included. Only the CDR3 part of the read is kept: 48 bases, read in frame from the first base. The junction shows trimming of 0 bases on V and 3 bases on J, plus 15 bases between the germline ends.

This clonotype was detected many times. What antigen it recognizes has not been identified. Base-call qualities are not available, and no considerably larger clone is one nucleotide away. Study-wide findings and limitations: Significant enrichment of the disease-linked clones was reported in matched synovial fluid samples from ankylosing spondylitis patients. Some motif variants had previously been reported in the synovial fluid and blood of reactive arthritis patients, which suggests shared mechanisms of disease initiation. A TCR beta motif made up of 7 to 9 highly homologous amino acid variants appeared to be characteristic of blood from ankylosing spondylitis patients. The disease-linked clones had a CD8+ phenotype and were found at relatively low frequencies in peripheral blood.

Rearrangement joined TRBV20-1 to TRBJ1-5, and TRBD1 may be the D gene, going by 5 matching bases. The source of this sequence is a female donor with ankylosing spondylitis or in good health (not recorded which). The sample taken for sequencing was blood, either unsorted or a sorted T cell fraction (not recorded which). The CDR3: CSARDPLGAHNQPQHF. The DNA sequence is TGCAGTGCTAGAGATCCCTTAGGGGCTCACAATCAGCCCCAGCATTTT.